Detailed here is one T cell receptor beta chain. These data originate in a study of human T cells and chemical hapten exposure. Study summary: While the roughly 25-week study was under way, patients received diphenylcyclopropenone on the scalp every week.

Time point: patch test 2, 6 weeks after DPC sensitization. Treatment denoted: therapeutic diphenylcyclopropenone sensitization with weekly scalp DPC. TCRdb recomputed calls from the RACE reads with MiXCR, one row per CDR3 protein. The data contain approximately 350,000 distinct CDR3 sequences, about 6% of them singletons. This CDR3 comprises 12 residues. Germline lookup yields CDR1 SGHDT and CDR2 YYEEEE. Trimming took 3 bases from V and 6 from J, leaving 7 bases between them. The sample in question was whole blood, obtained in connection with sensitization to the hapten diphenylcyclopropenone (DPC). This TCR came from a woman aged 18-30 years with alopecia areata. Some clones in this sample may be carry-over from other donors' samples. The chain uses TRBV5-6 and TRBJ2-1; D is unclear. The CDR3 protein is CASSSPINEQFF. The CDR3 nucleotides are TGTGCCAGCAGCTCCCCCATCAATGAGCAGTTCTTC.